These 13 T cell receptor beta chains originate from one sample sequenced in a study of T cell repertoires in aging, cancer and after chemotherapy. Multiplex touch-down PCR with TRB-A/B primers amplified rearranged V-D-J TRB sequences. Using its own MiXCR run on the multiplex PCR reads, TCRdb lists one record per CDR3 protein. The sample carries roughly 700 distinct CDR3 sequences, approximately 42% recorded once. Peripheral blood genomic DNA, not sorted cells or RNA, was the template. The sample taken for sequencing was blood. The source of these receptors is a human donor with a solid tumor.

In its sample, this clonotype is large (0.1 to 1%). The rearrangement uses TRBV13 and TRBJ2-1; D is unresolved. V lost 1 base, J lost 0 bases, and 7 bases lay in between. The CDR3 is made up of 15 amino acids. In germline, CDR1 is PRHDT, CDR2 FYEKMQ (reference sequence). CDR3 in DNA: TGTGCCAGCAGCTTAGCCTTTAGCTCCTACAATGAGCAGTTCTTC. Amino acid sequence: CASSLAFSSYNEQFF. The entire variable domain, with the rest obtained from reference TRBV13 and TRBJ2-1, is as follows: AAGVIQSPRHLIKEKRETATLKCYPIPRHDTVYWYQQGPGQDPQFLISFYEKMQSDKGSIPDRFSAQQFSDYHSELNMSSLELGDSALYFCASSLAFSSYNEQFFGPGTRLTVL.

The rearrangement links TRBV2 to TRBJ1-6; D not certain. The CDR3 length is 14 residues. V was trimmed by 6 bases and J by 0 bases, leaving 6 bases between them. Germline V gene data show CDR1 as SNHLY and CDR2 as FYNNEI. The CDR3 region has the DNA TGTGCCAGCAGCCTACACTCCTATAATTCACCCCTCCACTTT. Translation: CASSLHSYNSPLHF.

This chain joins TRBV21-1 and TRBJ1-6; the listed D gene, TRBD1, was not tested against the DNA. TRBV21-1 represents a pseudogene. The CDR3 is made up of 12 amino acids. CDR3 in DNA: TGTGCCAGCAGGGACAGGGGCTCACCCCTCCACTTT. Its translation is CASRDRGSPLHF.

The CDR3 region has the DNA TGTGCCAGCACCGCAGGGGTTGGCGGGGAGCTGTTTTTT. Translated, it gives CASTAGVGGELFF. The rearrangement links TRBV14 to TRBJ2-2; D possibly corresponds to TRBD1 (6 bases). The V gene lost 7 bases and the J gene lost 7 bases, with 13 bases spanning the gap. Germline V gives CDR1 SGHDN, CDR2 FVKESK. The CDR3 is 13 amino acids.

This clonotype occurred a few times. The V call is TRBV7-9, the J call TRBJ2-2; D gene uncertain. The CDR3 has 12 residues. V lost 0 bases to trimming and J lost 15 bases, with 11 bases between them. Germline V gene sequence: CDR1 SEHNR, CDR2 FQNEAQ (reference sequence). The CDR3 coding sequence is TGTGCCAGCAGCTTAGCGCAGGCTGGGATGTTTTTT. Translated, it gives CASSLAQAGMFF. Variable domain in full (rest from reference TRBV7-9 and TRBJ2-2): DTGVSQNPRHKITKRGQNVTFRCDPISEHNRLYWYRQTLGQGPEFLTYFQNEAQLEKSRLLSDRFSAERPKGSFSTLEIQRTEQGDSAMYLCASSLAQAGMFFGEGSRLTVL.

This rearrangement joins TRBV5-6 to TRBJ1-2; 12 bases line up with TRBD1. This CDR3 is built from 17 residues. CDR1 is SGHDT and CDR2 is YYEEEE in the germline V gene. Trimming removed 8 bases from V and 4 bases from J; junction bases left unmatched: 15. The CDR3 is CASSGTGGVGTRYGYTF. The CDR3 region has the DNA TGTGCCAGTTCCGGGACAGGGGGCGTAGGAACCCGCTATGGCTACACCTTC.

This chain connects TRBV24-1 to TRBJ2-1; 12 nucleotides line up with TRBD2. The CDR3 is 17 residues long. J lost 8 bases, V lost 0 bases, and 7 bases had no gene match. The germline V gene has CDR1 KGHDR and CDR2 SFDVKD. The CDR3 spells CATSDLSLAGGLDEQFF. The CDR3 bases are TGTGCCACCAGTGATTTGAGCCTAGCGGGGGGGCTCGATGAGCAGTTCTTC.

The chain has TRBV5-1 and TRBJ1-5; 7 nucleotides agree with TRBD1. The length of the CDR3 is 15 residues. J lost 3 bases, V lost 0 bases, and 3 bases had no gene match. Germline loops: CDR1 SGHRS, CDR2 YFSETQ. The CDR3 sequence: CASSLGDSNNQPQHF. In DNA form, the CDR3 reads TGCGCCAGCAGCTTGGGGGACAGCAACAATCAGCCCCAGCATTTT.

The chain carries TRBV6-5 and TRBJ1-1, with D possibly being TRBD1 (6 bases). Trimming took 4 bases from V and 6 from J, leaving 9 bases between them. The CDR3 runs to 12 residues. Germline CDR1 MNHEY, CDR2 SVGAGI. CDR3 amino acids: CASSSRTAEAFF. In nucleotides, the CDR3 is TGTGCCAGCAGTTCACGGACAGCTGAAGCTTTCTTT.

The V gene is TRBV9, the J gene TRBJ1-6, with 9 positions matching TRBD1. The germline CDR1 and CDR2 sequences are SGDLS and YYNGEE. The CDR3 has 15 amino acids. V lost 3 bases, J lost 9 bases, and 7 bases stayed unmatched. For the CDR3, the DNA is TGTGCCAGCAGCGCCCAGGGACAGGGTAGTTCACCCCTCCACTTT. Translation gives CASSAQGQGSSPLHF.

This CDR3 is CASNLQGSTEAFF. In DNA, the CDR3 is TGTGCCAGCAACTTACAGGGGAGCACTGAAGCTTTCTTT. V is TRBV6-2 or TRBV6-3 and J is TRBJ1-1; the match to TRBD1 covers 7 bases. The germline V gene has CDR1 MNHEY and CDR2 SVGEGT. The CDR3 consists of 13 residues. Losses at the gene ends were 7 bases for V and 4 bases for J; bases not matched to a gene: 6.

By share, this clonotype counts as large. The chain carries TRBV19 and TRBJ1-2; D uncertain. Germline V gene lookup returns CDR1 LNHDA and CDR2 SQIVND (reference sequence). The CDR3 sequence is 13 residues long. The V and J ends lost 4 bases and 4 bases respectively, with 10 bases between them. The CDR3 DNA reads TGTGCCAGTAGTAAAGGCGGAAGCTATGGCTACACCTTC. Protein product: CASSKGGSYGYTF.

This clonotype ranks as large. CDR3 sequence reads: CSVEGIGQGRNNEQFF. In nucleotides, the CDR3 is TGCAGCGTTGAAGGTATTGGACAGGGCAGAAACAATGAGCAGTTCTTC. The rearrangement uses TRBV29-1 and TRBJ2-1; TRBD1 matches 8 bases. V trimming: 1 base; J trimming: 5 bases; junction bases outside the gene matches: 10. There are 16 residues in the CDR3. The germline V gene has CDR1 SQVTM and CDR2 ANQGSEA.